These 5 T cell receptor beta chains were all obtained from the same sample, sequenced in a study of low-dose radiotherapy and immunotherapy resistance in tumors. Alpha and beta chains were covered, as first-strand cDNA relied on TRAV- and TRBV-specific primers. The authors ran around 19 PCR cycles to amplify TCRs with a constant-region primer and V-primer adapter. Using its own MiXCR run on the reads, TCRdb lists one record per CDR3 protein. This sample has 60,000 to 90,000 distinct CDR3 sequences, with 31% found just once. As to time point: before trial treatment. Sequences were derived from PBMCs, sampled before treatment. The receptors derive from a female donor with ovarian cancer.

V is TRBV2 and J is TRBJ1-1, with TRBD1 matching 7 bases. CDR1 is SNHLY and CDR2 is FYNNEI in the germline V gene. The CDR3 has 13 residues. Trimming at V came to 9 bases and at J to 5 bases, leaving 9 bases not matched to a gene. The CDR3 protein is CARGTEGGTEAFF. In DNA form, the CDR3 reads TGTGCCAGGGGGACAGAAGGGGGGACTGAAGCTTTCTTT.

The V gene is TRBV30, the J gene TRBJ1-2; 8 bases match TRBD1. The germline CDR1 and CDR2 sequences are GTSNPN and SVGIG (reference sequence). V trimming: 5 bases; J trimming: 8 bases; junction bases outside the gene matches: 13. The CDR3 has 14 amino acids. CDR3 sequence: CAWFPGQETGGYTF. The CDR3 DNA follows: TGTGCCTGGTTCCCGGGACAGGAGACGGGGGGCTACACCTTC.

This clonotype was picked up many times. CDR3 DNA sequence: TGTGCCAGCAGCTTAGTGGCAGGGACGAACACCGGGGAGCTGTTTTTT. Translating it yields CASSLVAGTNTGELFF. The chain combines TRBV11-2 with TRBJ2-2; D is possibly TRBD1 (5 bases). From germline, CDR1 is SGHAT and CDR2 FQNNGV. The V end lost 1 base, the J end lost 0 bases, and 9 bases lay between the germline ends. The CDR3 is 16 residues long.

This clonotype was counted at least ten times. V gene TRBV9 combines with J gene TRBJ2-7; 10 bases align to TRBD1. Trimming cost V 1 base and J 1 base; bases outside gene matches: 5. The CDR3 is 16 residues long. Germline V CDR1 and CDR2: SGDLS, YYNGEE. CDR3 region: CASSVSGQGLSYEQYF. The CDR3 DNA sequence: TGTGCCAGCAGCGTATCGGGACAGGGGCTTTCCTACGAGCAGTACTTC.

The DNA of the CDR3 is TGTGCCAGTCGAGGGGACTGGGGGGATACGCAGTATTTT. Residues: CASRGDWGDTQYF. The chain recombines TRBV19 with TRBJ2-3; a weak D match, TRBD2 (6 bases). The germline V and J ends were trimmed by 8 bases and 6 bases, with 15 bases remaining between them. The CDR3 covers 13 residues. CDR1 is LNHDA and CDR2 is SQIVND in the germline V gene (reference sequence).